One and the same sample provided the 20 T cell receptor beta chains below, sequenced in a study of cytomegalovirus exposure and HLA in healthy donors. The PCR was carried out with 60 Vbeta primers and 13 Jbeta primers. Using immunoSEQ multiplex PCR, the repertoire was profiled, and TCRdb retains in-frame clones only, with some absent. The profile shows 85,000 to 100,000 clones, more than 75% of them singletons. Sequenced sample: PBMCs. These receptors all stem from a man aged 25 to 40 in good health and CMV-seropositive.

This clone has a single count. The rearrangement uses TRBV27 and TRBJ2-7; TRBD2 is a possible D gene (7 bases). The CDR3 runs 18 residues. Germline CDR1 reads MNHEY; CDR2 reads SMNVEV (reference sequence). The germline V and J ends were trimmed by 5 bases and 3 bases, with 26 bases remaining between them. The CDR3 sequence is CASSPQGRTSPGGYEQYF. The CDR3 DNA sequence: TGTGCCAGCAGTCCACAGGGTCGGACCAGTCCGGGAGGCTACGAGCAGTACTTC.

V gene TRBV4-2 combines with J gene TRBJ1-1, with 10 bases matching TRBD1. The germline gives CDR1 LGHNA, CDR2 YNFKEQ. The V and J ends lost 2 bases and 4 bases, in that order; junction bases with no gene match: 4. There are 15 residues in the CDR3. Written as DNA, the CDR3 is TGTGCCAGCAGCCAACCCGGACAGGGGGTCACTGAAGCTTTCTTT. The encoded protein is CASSQPGQGVTEAFF.

This chain's CDR3 is CASSDKLLTGELFF. As DNA, the CDR3 is TGTGCCAGCAGTGACAAACTCTTAACCGGGGAGCTGTTTTTT. The rearrangement uses TRBV2 and TRBJ2-2; D unresolved. Germline V gene lookup returns CDR1 SNHLY and CDR2 FYNNEI. This CDR3 contains 14 residues. V lost 3 bases and J lost 5, with 10 bases in between.

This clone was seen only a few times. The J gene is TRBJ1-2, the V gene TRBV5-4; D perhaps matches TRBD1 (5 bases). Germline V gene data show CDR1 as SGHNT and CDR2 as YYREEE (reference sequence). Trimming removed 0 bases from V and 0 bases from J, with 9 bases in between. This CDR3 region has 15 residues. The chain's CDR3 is CASSLVRETNYGYTF. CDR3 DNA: TGTGCCAGCAGCTTGGTCAGGGAAACTAACTATGGCTACACCTTC.

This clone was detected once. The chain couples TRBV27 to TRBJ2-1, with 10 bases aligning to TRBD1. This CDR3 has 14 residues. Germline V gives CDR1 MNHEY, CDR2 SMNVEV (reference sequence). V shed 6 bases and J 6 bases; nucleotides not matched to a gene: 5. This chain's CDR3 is CASSRGQGINEQFF. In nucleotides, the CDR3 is TGTGCCAGCAGCCGGGGACAGGGGATCAATGAGCAGTTCTTC.

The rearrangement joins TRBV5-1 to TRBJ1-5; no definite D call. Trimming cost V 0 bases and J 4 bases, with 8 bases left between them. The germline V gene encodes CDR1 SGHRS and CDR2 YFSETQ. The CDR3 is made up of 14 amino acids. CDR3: CASSLDGYNQPQHF. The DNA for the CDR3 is TGCGCCAGCAGCTTGGACGGGTATAATCAGCCCCAGCATTTT.

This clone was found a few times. Here the CDR3 reads CASSLQGFAEAFF. The CDR3 nucleotides read TGTGCCAGCAGTCTACAGGGTTTTGCTGAAGCTTTCTTT. The chain couples TRBV6-5 to TRBJ1-1, with D possibly being TRBD1 (6 bases). The V gene lost 5 bases and the J gene lost 6 bases, with 13 bases spanning the gap. Germline-derived CDR1 and CDR2 are MNHEY and SVGAGI. CDR3 size: 13 residues.

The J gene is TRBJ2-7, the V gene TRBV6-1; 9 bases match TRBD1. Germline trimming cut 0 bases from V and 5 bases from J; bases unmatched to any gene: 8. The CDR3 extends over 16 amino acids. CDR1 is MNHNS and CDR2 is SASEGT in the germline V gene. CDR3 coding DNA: TGTGCCAGCAGTGAAGCGCTTCTGGGACAGGGCAACGAGCAGTACTTC. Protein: CASSEALLGQGNEQYF.

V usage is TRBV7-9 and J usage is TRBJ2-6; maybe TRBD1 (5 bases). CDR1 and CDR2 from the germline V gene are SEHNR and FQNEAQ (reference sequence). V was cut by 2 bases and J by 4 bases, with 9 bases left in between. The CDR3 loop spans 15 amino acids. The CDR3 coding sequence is TGTGCCAGCAGCTTAACGACAGTAGGGGCCAACGTCCTGACTTTC. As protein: CASSLTTVGANVLTF.

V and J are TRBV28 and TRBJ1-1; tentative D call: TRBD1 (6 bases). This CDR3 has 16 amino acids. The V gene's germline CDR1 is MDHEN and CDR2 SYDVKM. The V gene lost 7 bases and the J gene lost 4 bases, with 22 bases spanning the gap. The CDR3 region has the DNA TGTGCCAGCACCCTGATGAAGGGGGTCAGTGGCACTGAAGCTTTCTTT. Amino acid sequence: CASTLMKGVSGTEAFF.

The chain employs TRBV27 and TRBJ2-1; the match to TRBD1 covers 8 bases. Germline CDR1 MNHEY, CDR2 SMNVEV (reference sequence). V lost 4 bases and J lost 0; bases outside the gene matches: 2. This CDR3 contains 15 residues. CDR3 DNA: TGTGCCAGCAGTTACAGGGGGAACTCCTACAATGAGCAGTTCTTC. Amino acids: CASSYRGNSYNEQFF.

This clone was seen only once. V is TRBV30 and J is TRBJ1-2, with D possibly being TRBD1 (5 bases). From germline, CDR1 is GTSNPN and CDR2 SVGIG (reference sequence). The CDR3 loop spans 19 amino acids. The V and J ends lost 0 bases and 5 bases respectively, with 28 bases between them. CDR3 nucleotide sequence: TGTGCCTGGAGTGTTACCCCCTCGGCCCTAGGAGGGGTCCGGTATGGCTACACCTTC. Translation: CAWSVTPSALGGVRYGYTF.

CDR3 in DNA: TGCAGCGTTCTGGGACTTTCAGGATTCGACACTGAAGCTTTCTTT. Residues: CSVLGLSGFDTEAFF. The genes are TRBV29-1 and TRBJ1-1, with TRBD1 as a possible D gene (5 bases). Germline values: CDR1 SQVTM, CDR2 ANQGSEA. V gave up 5 bases and J gave up 3 bases, with 19 bases separating them. The CDR3 totals 15 residues.

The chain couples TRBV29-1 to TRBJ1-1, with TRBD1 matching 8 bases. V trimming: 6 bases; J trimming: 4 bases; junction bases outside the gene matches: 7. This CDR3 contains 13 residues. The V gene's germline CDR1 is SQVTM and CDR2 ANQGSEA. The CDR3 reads CSVAQGAGTEAFF. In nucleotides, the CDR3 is TGCAGCGTGGCTCAGGGGGCTGGCACTGAAGCTTTCTTT.

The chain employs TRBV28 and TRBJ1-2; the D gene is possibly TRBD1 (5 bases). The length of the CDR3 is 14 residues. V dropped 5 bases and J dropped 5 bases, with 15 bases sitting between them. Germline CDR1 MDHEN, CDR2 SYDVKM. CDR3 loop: CASSLIPGEYGYTF. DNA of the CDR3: TGTGCCAGCAGTCTCATACCGGGGGAGTATGGCTACACCTTC.

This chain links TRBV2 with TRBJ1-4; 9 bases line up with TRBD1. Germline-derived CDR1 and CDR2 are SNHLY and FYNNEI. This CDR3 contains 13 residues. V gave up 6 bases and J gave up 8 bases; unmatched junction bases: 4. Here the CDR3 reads CASRRQGEEKLFF. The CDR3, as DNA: TGTGCCAGCAGGCGACAGGGGGAAGAAAAACTGTTTTTT.

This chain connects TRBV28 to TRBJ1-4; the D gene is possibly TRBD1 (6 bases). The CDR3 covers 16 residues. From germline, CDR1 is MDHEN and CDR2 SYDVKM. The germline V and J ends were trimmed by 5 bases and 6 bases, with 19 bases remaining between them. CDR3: CASSPQGRAGYEKLFF. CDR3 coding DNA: TGTGCCAGCAGTCCCCAGGGGCGGGCAGGTTATGAAAAACTGTTTTTT.

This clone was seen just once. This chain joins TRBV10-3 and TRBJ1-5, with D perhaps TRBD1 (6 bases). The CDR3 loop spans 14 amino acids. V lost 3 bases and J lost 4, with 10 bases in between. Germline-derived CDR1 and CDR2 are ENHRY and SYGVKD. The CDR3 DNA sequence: TGTGCCATCAGTGACCGGGACAAAAATCAGCCCCAGCATTTT. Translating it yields CAISDRDKNQPQHF.

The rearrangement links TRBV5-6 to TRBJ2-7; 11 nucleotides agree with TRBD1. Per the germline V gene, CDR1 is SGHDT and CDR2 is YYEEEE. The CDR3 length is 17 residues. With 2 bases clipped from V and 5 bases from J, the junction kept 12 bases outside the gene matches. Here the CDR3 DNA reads TGTGCCAGCAGCTTAAACCGGGACAGGGGGTTCGGCAACGAGCAGTACTTC. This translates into CASSLNRDRGFGNEQYF.

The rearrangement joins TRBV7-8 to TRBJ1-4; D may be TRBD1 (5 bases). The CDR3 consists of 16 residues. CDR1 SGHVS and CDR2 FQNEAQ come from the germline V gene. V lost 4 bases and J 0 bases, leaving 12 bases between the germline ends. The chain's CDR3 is CASSSSGRATNEKLFF. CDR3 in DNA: TGTGCCAGCAGCTCATCAGGGAGGGCAACTAATGAAAAACTGTTTTTT.